This note documents a single T cell receptor (beta chain) sequence. This specimen belongs to a study of blood T cell repertoires in COVID-19. In the study overall: T cells, B-cell-depleted T cells, or PBMCs supplied cDNA or gDNA.

Using immunoSEQ multiplex PCR, the repertoire was profiled, and TCRdb retains in-frame clones only, with some absent. The sample lists tens of thousands of clones; 75% to 85% were seen once. This CDR3 has 11 residues. V was shortened by 8 bases and J by 3 bases, with 11 bases between the two germline ends. Germline V gene lookup returns CDR1 DFQATT and CDR2 SNEGSKA (reference sequence). This receptor was identified in a human donor in a cohort sampled during active COVID-19. The chain recombines TRBV20-1 with TRBJ2-7, with D perhaps matching TRBD2 (6 bases). Material: peripheral blood. In nucleotides, the CDR3 is TGCAGTAGTCAGCGGGTCTACGAGCAGTACTTC. Amino acid sequence: CSSQRVYEQYF.